This is a list of T cell receptor beta chains from one sample in a study of blood T cells in healthy people across ages. TCRdb processed the 5' RACE reads anew with MiXCR; each CDR3 protein has one entry. The sample shows hundreds of thousands of distinct CDR3 sequences, around 42% of them seen only once. What was sequenced was blood. The receptors were sampled from a man in his fifties or sixties in good health. Each CDR3 is given without its conserved first and last residue. The listing skips clone size in some rows; elsewhere it reads once, few, many or a size class.

CDR3aa: ASSKTRRYNEQF
abundance: -
v_gene: TRBV6-6
j_gene: TRBJ2-1

CDR3aa: SAPGTSDLDEQF
abundance: -
v_gene: TRBV20-1
j_gene: TRBJ2-1

CDR3aa: ASTAGRNYGYT
abundance: -
v_gene: TRBV12-3/TRBV12-4
j_gene: TRBJ1-2

CDR3aa: SASERSSTDTQY
abundance: many
v_gene: TRBV20-1
j_gene: TRBJ2-3

CDR3aa: ASSLSIRVGGTGTEAF
abundance: -
v_gene: TRBV28
j_gene: TRBJ1-1

CDR3aa: SARDMHDPLEQY
abundance: few
v_gene: TRBV20-1
j_gene: TRBJ2-7

CDR3aa: ASSVERGPSYEQY
abundance: -
v_gene: TRBV9
j_gene: TRBJ2-7

CDR3aa: ACPKGTGTNTGELF
abundance: -
v_gene: TRBV30
j_gene: TRBJ2-2

CDR3aa: ASRSDTGFNQPQH
abundance: -
v_gene: TRBV28
j_gene: TRBJ1-5

CDR3aa: SGQAGVRTDTQY
abundance: few
v_gene: TRBV20-1
j_gene: TRBJ2-3

CDR3aa: ASRSEGYGYT
abundance: few
v_gene: TRBV5-1
j_gene: TRBJ1-2

CDR3aa: ASSFGQGAWGTDTQY
abundance: -
v_gene: TRBV7-2
j_gene: TRBJ2-3

CDR3aa: ASSLRMGAGGEKLF
abundance: -
v_gene: TRBV13
j_gene: TRBJ1-4

CDR3aa: ASSRLSGTVFSGANVLT
abundance: -
v_gene: TRBV7-6
j_gene: TRBJ2-6

CDR3aa: SARGGHDNEQY
abundance: -
v_gene: TRBV20-1
j_gene: -

CDR3aa: ASSQVGHNEQF
abundance: few
v_gene: TRBV3-1
j_gene: TRBJ2-1

CDR3aa: ASSPRGARTEAF
abundance: -
v_gene: TRBV4-1
j_gene: TRBJ1-1

CDR3aa: ASSELGITSYEQY
abundance: many
v_gene: TRBV6-1
j_gene: TRBJ2-7

CDR3aa: ASSLAVVGAGELF
abundance: -
v_gene: TRBV7-2
j_gene: TRBJ2-2

CDR3aa: ASRDPNEQF
abundance: -
v_gene: TRBV2
j_gene: TRBJ2-1

CDR3aa: ASSQRFNEQY
abundance: few
v_gene: TRBV28
j_gene: TRBJ2-5

CDR3aa: ASSQGGGLLMNTEAF
abundance: -
v_gene: TRBV4-1
j_gene: TRBJ1-1

CDR3aa: ASSVDRLQYSGNTIY
abundance: -
v_gene: TRBV19
j_gene: TRBJ1-3

CDR3aa: SARPRLGGGAKGTDTQY
abundance: -
v_gene: TRBV20-1
j_gene: TRBJ2-3

CDR3aa: ASSLNHADTQY
abundance: -
v_gene: TRBV7-3
j_gene: TRBJ2-3

CDR3aa: ASRRTRRGPNNEQF
abundance: -
v_gene: TRBV6-5
j_gene: TRBJ2-1

CDR3aa: ASRLQKNTEAF
abundance: few
v_gene: TRBV10-1
j_gene: TRBJ1-1

CDR3aa: ASRTGVQETQY
abundance: -
v_gene: TRBV5-1
j_gene: -

CDR3aa: ASSPTAARTEAF
abundance: -
v_gene: TRBV12-3/TRBV12-4
j_gene: TRBJ1-1

CDR3aa: ASGSDRPGANALT
abundance: -
v_gene: TRBV6-5
j_gene: TRBJ2-6

CDR3aa: ASSPQGYYGYT
abundance: -
v_gene: TRBV27
j_gene: TRBJ1-2

CDR3aa: ATSSGGRVGNQPQH
abundance: -
v_gene: TRBV15
j_gene: TRBJ1-5

CDR3aa: ASSVTAYNEQY
abundance: -
v_gene: TRBV4-1
j_gene: TRBJ2-5

CDR3aa: ASNLAGGPENEQF
abundance: -
v_gene: TRBV6-2/TRBV6-3
j_gene: TRBJ2-1

CDR3aa: ASSPPGQGRAEQF
abundance: -
v_gene: TRBV3-1
j_gene: TRBJ2-1

CDR3aa: ASRSGDSYSGNTIY
abundance: -
v_gene: TRBV27
j_gene: TRBJ1-3

CDR3aa: APSRDYPAGVPIAKNIQY
abundance: -
v_gene: TRBV15
j_gene: TRBJ2-4

CDR3aa: ASSAQGSNEKLF
abundance: -
v_gene: TRBV5-1
j_gene: TRBJ1-4

CDR3aa: ASSLERTNNEQF
abundance: -
v_gene: TRBV5-1
j_gene: TRBJ2-1

CDR3aa: ASSPAGDTDTQY
abundance: few
v_gene: TRBV5-1
j_gene: TRBJ2-3

CDR3aa: ATSLTYNEQF
abundance: many
v_gene: TRBV15
j_gene: TRBJ2-1